A single T cell receptor (beta chain) is shown here with its context. As yet, its antigen is unknown. The source of the sample is a study of metastatic and nonmetastatic thyroid tumors. About the study: For malignant and benign thyroid patients, tumor or nodule tissue and blood were the sources whose repertoires were compared.

General study points: Malignant thyroid tumors reportedly exceeded benign nodules significantly in TCR beta diversity, with the difference appearing in blood and tumor.

The entire patient cohort was treatment-naive prior to thyroid surgery. Germline V gene sequence: CDR1 SGHRS, CDR2 YFSETQ. V was trimmed by 0 bases and J by 0 bases, leaving 10 bases between them. The CDR3 contains 16 residues. Per the original methods: It was from CDR3 differences across clinicopathological groups that a distant-metastasis classifier for papillary thyroid cancer was built. Using MiXCR, TCRdb reanalyzed the PCR reads. None of the V and J calls come from the authors' own analysis; TCRdb made them. The sample has some 35,000 clones; less than 40% are singletons. This TCR came from a female donor with papillary thyroid cancer or a benign thyroid nodule (not recorded which). Some clones in this sample may be carry-over from other donors' samples. The rearrangement uses TRBV5-1 and TRBJ2-1; D not certain. Sequencing was performed on tumor tissue. The CDR3 loop is CASSLVGLSSYNEQFF. For the CDR3, the DNA is TGCGCCAGCAGCTTGGTCGGCTTAAGCTCCTACAATGAGCAGTTCTTC.